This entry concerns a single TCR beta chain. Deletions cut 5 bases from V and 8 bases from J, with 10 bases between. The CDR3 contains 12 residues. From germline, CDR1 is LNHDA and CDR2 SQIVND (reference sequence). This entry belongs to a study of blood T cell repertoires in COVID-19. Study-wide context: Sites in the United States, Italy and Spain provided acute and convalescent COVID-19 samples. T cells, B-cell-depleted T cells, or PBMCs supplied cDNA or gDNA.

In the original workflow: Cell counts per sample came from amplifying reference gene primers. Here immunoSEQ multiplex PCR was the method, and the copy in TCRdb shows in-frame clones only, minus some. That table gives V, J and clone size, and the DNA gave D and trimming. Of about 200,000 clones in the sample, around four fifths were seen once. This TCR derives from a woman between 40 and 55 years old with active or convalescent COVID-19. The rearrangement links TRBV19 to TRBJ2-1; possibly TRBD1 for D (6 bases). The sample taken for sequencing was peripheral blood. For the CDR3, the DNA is TGTGCCAGTAGTCCGTGGGGGCATGAGCAGTTCTTC. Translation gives CASSPWGHEQFF.